This T cell receptor beta chain was retrieved from a study of CD8 T cells in Susac syndrome. RNA was extracted with the RNeasy kit, and a quantity of 0.5 to 1 ug was reverse transcribed using random hexamers. TCRdb reprocessed the immunoSEQ multiplex PCR reads with MiXCR, giving one entry per CDR3 protein. The sample contains 150,000 to 200,000 distinct CDR3 sequences, 92% of which appear only once. The CDR3 is 19 residues long. The receptor was derived from a human donor in good health. V gene TRBV21-1 combines with J gene TRBJ2-2. TRBV21-1 is noted as a pseudogene. Source material: CD4+ T cells from PBMCs. DNA of the CDR3: TGTGCCAGCAGCAAAGCGCTTAGGCGGCTCGTACTTAACACCGGGGAGCTGTTTTTT. It specifies CASSKALRRLVLNTGELFF.